This T cell receptor beta chain was obtained from a study of blood T cell repertoires in COVID-19. Study-wide context: Donors in the United States, Italy and Spain gave samples during acute or convalescent COVID-19. T cells, B-cell-depleted T cells, or PBMCs supplied cDNA or gDNA.

The V and J ends lost 0 bases and 5 bases, in that order; junction bases with no gene match: 11. CDR1 and CDR2 from the germline V gene are LGHNA and YNFKEQ. The CDR3 is made up of 17 amino acids. Authors' methods: Quantification of nucleated cells was approximated via reference gene primer amplification. The protocol was immunoSEQ multiplex PCR, while the TCRdb copy is restricted to in-frame clones and leaves out a portion. That table is the source of V, J and clone size, and D and trimming were worked out from the DNA. The sample has approximately 65,000 clones; about nine tenths are singletons. Source material: peripheral blood. The chain has TRBV4-2 and TRBJ2-7; TRBD2 matches at 9 bases. This TCR derives from a human donor in a cohort sampled during active COVID-19. This CDR3 reads CASSQDLGTSFFDEQYF. The CDR3 DNA sequence: TGTGCCAGCAGCCAAGATCTAGGGACTAGCTTCTTTGACGAGCAGTACTTC.